This is a list of T cell receptor beta chains from one sample in a study of CD8 T cells in Susac syndrome. TCRdb independently ran MiXCR on the immunoSEQ multiplex PCR reads; one entry per CDR3 protein. Here the sample spans roughly 190,000 distinct CDR3 sequences, roughly 95% being singletons. Sequencing was done on a sample of CD4+ T cells from PBMCs. Receptors were obtained from a human donor in good health. Both conserved end residues are part of each CDR3. The D gene is left open where the match is weak. Clone size is not always given. Where it is, it says once, few, many or a class for expanded clones.

CDR3 length,clone size,V gene,D gene,J gene,CDR3 DNA,CDR3 protein
15,.,TRBV28,.,TRBJ1-5,TGTGCCAGCAGTTTATATATAGGGTGGGGACAGCCCCAGCATTTT,CASSLYIGWGQPQHF
13,once,TRBV20-1,.,TRBJ2-1,TGCAGTGCTAGTGGGGTTGTGTATAGTGAGCAGTTCTTC,CSASGVVYSEQFF
15,.,TRBV27,.,TRBJ1-5,TGTGCCAGCAGTTTCGCGGCATTCGGCAATCAGCCCCAGCATTTT,CASSFAAFGNQPQHF
13,once,TRBV7-7,.,TRBJ2-2,TGTGCTAGCAGCTTAGAGGGTCCCGGGGAGCTGTTTTTT,CASSLEGPGELFF
14,.,TRBV29-1,TRBD1,TRBJ1-1,TGCAGCGTGGTCGGACAGGGGGGAATTACTGAAGCTTTCTTT,CSVVGQGGITEAFF
11,.,TRBV20-1,.,TRBJ2-5,TGCAGTGTCCTGGTCTTGGGATCGTCTTACTTC,CSVLVLGSSYF
13,.,TRBV29-1,.,TRBJ1-2,TGCAGCGTATCGGAAAGGGACGGGTATGGCTACACCTTC,CSVSERDGYGYTF
12,.,TRBV2,.,TRBJ2-1,TGTGCCAGCAGTCTAGACAGGAATGAGCAGTTCTTC,CASSLDRNEQFF
13,.,TRBV4-3,.,TRBJ2-7,TGCGCCAGCAGCCGGCGAGGGAACTACGAGCAGTACTTC,CASSRRGNYEQYF
14,.,TRBV4-3,.,TRBJ2-2,TGCGCCAGCAGCCTCCGATTAACCACCGGGGAGCTGTTTTTT,CASSLRLTTGELFF
14,.,TRBV28,.,TRBJ2-7,TGTGCCAGCAGTCCATACAGGGTTCCCTACGAGCAGTACTTC,CASSPYRVPYEQYF
19,.,TRBV20-1,.,TRBJ2-1,TGCAGTGCTAGAGTTCCCCCTCCGGGGACTTCAGGATCCTACAATGAGCAGTTCTTC,CSARVPPPGTSGSYNEQFF
14,.,TRBV30,TRBD1,TRBJ1-2,TGTGCCTGGAGTTCTGGACAGGGGATAAGCGGCTACACCTTC,CAWSSGQGISGYTF
13,.,TRBV4-2,.,TRBJ2-7,TGTGCCAGCAGCCAAGAGATGGGGTACGAGCAGTACTTC,CASSQEMGYEQYF
14,.,TRBV18,.,TRBJ1-5,TGTGCCAGCTCACAAGTTCAGAGCAATCAGCCCCAGCATTTT,CASSQVQSNQPQHF
15,.,TRBV9,TRBD1,TRBJ2-7,TGTGCCAGCAGCGTAGGGCAGGGGGCACCCTACGGGCAGTACTTC,CASSVGQGAPYGQYF
14,.,TRBV20-1,.,TRBJ2-5,TGCAGTGCTGGCAGAGGCGGGGCAGGAGAGACCCAGTACTTC,CSAGRGGAGETQYF
15,.,TRBV7-9,TRBD2,TRBJ2-1,TGTGCCAGCACGAGGACTAGCGCATCCTACAATGAGCAGTTCTTC,CASTRTSASYNEQFF
14,.,TRBV2,.,TRBJ2-3,TGTGCCAGCAGTGGTGTGTCTAGCCCAGATACGCAGTATTTT,CASSGVSSPDTQYF
14,.,TRBV29-1,TRBD1,TRBJ2-3,TGCAGCGGGCGGACAGGGGGCATCGCAGATACGCAGTATTTT,CSGRTGGIADTQYF
14,.,TRBV3-1,.,TRBJ2-3,TGTGCCACCGCCTTTGGGTACCGCACAGATACGCAGTATTTT,CATAFGYRTDTQYF
14,.,TRBV6-5,.,TRBJ1-5,TGTGCCAGCAGCCCCGCCAGGGGACATCAGCCCCAGCATTTT,CASSPARGHQPQHF
14,.,TRBV28,.,TRBJ2-1,TGTGCCAGCACTACCTATGGCTCCTACAATGAGCAGTTCTTC,CASTTYGSYNEQFF
14,.,TRBV7-8,.,TRBJ2-5,TGTGCCAGCAGCTTAGTTTTTAGGTTCGAGACCCAGTACTTC,CASSLVFRFETQYF
14,.,TRBV7-9,.,TRBJ2-3,TGTGCCAGCAGCTTAGGTTCGGCCACAGATACGCAGTATTTT,CASSLGSATDTQYF
14,.,TRBV2,.,TRBJ2-1,TGTGCCAGCAGGATCGGTGAGTCCTACAATGAGCAGTTCTTC,CASRIGESYNEQFF
12,.,TRBV5-6,.,TRBJ2-1,TGTGCCAGCAGCTTGGAACGAGGCAGGCAGTTCTTC,CASSLERGRQFF
15,once,TRBV12-3/TRBV12-4,TRBD1,TRBJ2-1,TGTGCCAGCAGTCCCCAGGGGGCTACCTACAATGAGCAGTTCTTC,CASSPQGATYNEQFF
14,.,TRBV4-3,.,TRBJ2-3,TGCGCCAGCAGCCAAGTTCACATCACAGATACGCAGTATTTT,CASSQVHITDTQYF
15,.,TRBV28,.,TRBJ2-7,TGTGCCAGCAGTTTCGCTCGGAATCGGATGCCCGAGCAGTACTTC,CASSFARNRMPEQYF
13,.,TRBV12-3/TRBV12-4,TRBD1,TRBJ2-7,TGTGCCAGCAGGAGGGACAGAGGCCACGAGCAGTACTTC,CASRRDRGHEQYF
16,.,TRBV24-1,.,TRBJ2-1,TGTGCCACCAGTGATCCTGGACAGGGAGGGGACAATGAGCAGTTCTTC,CATSDPGQGGDNEQFF